The 8 T cell receptor beta chains below all came from one sample that was sequenced in a study of T cell repertoires in cytomegalovirus infection. A single record per CDR3 protein comes from TCRdb applying MiXCR to the reads. The table has about 400,000 distinct CDR3 sequences, 15% to 20% seen once. Sequencing input: PBMCs. All receptors derive from a human donor in good health (CMV status not recorded). Some clones in this sample may be carry-over from other donors' samples.

This clonotype was observed at least ten times. V usage is TRBV7-8 and J usage is TRBJ2-3; 7 positions agree with TRBD2. The CDR3 has 15 amino acids. Germline CDR1 reads SGHVS; CDR2 reads FQNEAQ. V gave up 5 bases and J gave up 0 bases; unmatched junction bases: 5. CDR3 in DNA: TGTGCCAGCAGCCACGGACTAGTGAGCACAGATACGCAGTATTTT. This translates into CASSHGLVSTDTQYF.

Note on this clonotype: Since a much larger clone is just one base distant, this may be a read error. This CDR3 is missing its conserved last phenylalanine or tryptophan, likely due to a read error. The chain links TRBV7-6 to TRBJ2-7; 8 nucleotides align to TRBD1. Unmatched junction bases numbered 10, after V lost 7 bases and J lost 2 bases. Germline-derived CDR1 and CDR2 are SGHVS and FNYEAQ. The CDR3 is made up of 15 amino acids. As DNA, the CDR3 is TGTGCCAGCACCATAGGACAGGGTCTAACCTACGAGCAGTACTAC. Translating gives CASTIGQGLTYEQYY.

There are a few counts of this clonotype. The chain has TRBV20-1 and TRBJ2-2; TRBD1 matches 11 bases. J was trimmed by 7 bases and V by 4 bases; bases with no gene match: 5. This CDR3 is built from 14 residues. Germline CDR1 reads DFQATT; CDR2 reads SNEGSKA (reference sequence). CDR3 amino acids: CSATRDRGFGELFF. In nucleotides, the CDR3 is TGCAGTGCTACCCGGGACAGGGGGTTCGGGGAGCTGTTTTTT.

The table lists this clonotype with many counts. The chain is built from TRBV19 and TRBJ1-5; a possible D gene is TRBD1 (5 bases). With 8 bases removed from V and 4 bases from J, the gap between germline ends came to 15 bases. This CDR3 region has 14 residues. In germline, CDR1 is LNHDA, CDR2 SQIVND (reference sequence). CDR3 loop: CASCSGVENQPQHF. CDR3 sequence (DNA): TGTGCCAGTTGTTCGGGGGTCGAGAATCAGCCCCAGCATTTT.

As to this clonotype: Sequence at one end of the junction differs from germline and may be a read error. The gene calls are TRBV6-2 or TRBV6-3 and TRBJ2-7; the D is unclear. Germline loops: CDR1 MNHEY, CDR2 SVGEGT. The CDR3 runs 12 residues. The CDR3, as DNA: TGTGCCAGCAGTGAAGGGATAATTCTCCTGGTATTC. Its translation is CASSEGIILLVF.

The V call is TRBV7-9, the J call TRBJ2-5; 7 bases agree with TRBD1. V was clipped by 8 bases and J by 2 bases; unmatched bases: 8. CDR3 length equals 14 residues. The germline V gene has CDR1 SEHNR and CDR2 FQNEAQ (reference sequence). DNA for the CDR3: TGTGCCAGCTTTTCCACAGGGGTTCAAGAGACCCAGTACTTC. Its translation is CASFSTGVQETQYF.

The chain joins TRBV20-1 to TRBJ2-1; the match to TRBD2 covers 9 bases. Germline CDR1 is DFQATT and CDR2 is SNEGSKA (reference sequence). The CDR3 totals 14 residues. J was trimmed by 4 bases and V by 0 bases; bases with no gene match: 1. The CDR3 DNA is TGCAGTGCTAGAGATAGCGGGAGTTACAATGAGCAGTTCTTC. This codes for CSARDSGSYNEQFF.

The table lists this clonotype with many counts. The chain links TRBV7-2 to TRBJ2-2, with unresolved D. Trimming removed 1 base from V and 1 base from J, with 7 bases in between. Germline V gene sequence: CDR1 SGHTA, CDR2 FQGNSA. The CDR3 is made up of 15 amino acids. CDR3 loop: CASSLELKNTGELFF. For the CDR3, the DNA is TGTGCCAGCAGCTTAGAGCTGAAGAACACCGGGGAGCTGTTTTTT.